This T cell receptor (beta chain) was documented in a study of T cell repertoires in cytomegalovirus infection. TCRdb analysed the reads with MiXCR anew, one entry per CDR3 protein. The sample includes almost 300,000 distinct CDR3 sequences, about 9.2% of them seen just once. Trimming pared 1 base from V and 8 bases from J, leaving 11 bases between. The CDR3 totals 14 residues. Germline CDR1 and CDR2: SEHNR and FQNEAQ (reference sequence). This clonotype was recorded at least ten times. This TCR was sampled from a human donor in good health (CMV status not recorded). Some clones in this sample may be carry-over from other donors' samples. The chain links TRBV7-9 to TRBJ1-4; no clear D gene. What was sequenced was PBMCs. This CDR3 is CASSLDGRGEKLFF. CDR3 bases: TGTGCCAGCAGCTTAGACGGCCGCGGGGAAAAACTGTTTTTT.